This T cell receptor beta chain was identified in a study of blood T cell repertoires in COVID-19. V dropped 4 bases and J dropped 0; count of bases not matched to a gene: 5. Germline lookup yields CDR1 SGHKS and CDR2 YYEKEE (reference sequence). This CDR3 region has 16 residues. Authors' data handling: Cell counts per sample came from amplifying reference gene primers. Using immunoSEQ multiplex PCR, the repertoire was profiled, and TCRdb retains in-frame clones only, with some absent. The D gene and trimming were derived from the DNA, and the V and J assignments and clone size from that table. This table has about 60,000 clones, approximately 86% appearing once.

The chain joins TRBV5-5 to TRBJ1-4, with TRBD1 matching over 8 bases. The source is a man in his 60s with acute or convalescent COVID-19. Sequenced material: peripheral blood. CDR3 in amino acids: CASSGTGGATNEKLFF. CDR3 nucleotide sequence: TGTGCCAGCAGCGGAACAGGGGGGGCAACTAATGAAAAACTGTTTTTT.